The next 5 T cell receptor beta chains were all read from a single sample in a study of blood T cell repertoires in COVID-19. Generated by immunoSEQ multiplex PCR, the TCRdb table keeps only in-frame clones and is missing some. The sample has some 230,000 clones; 65% to 90% are singletons. Sequencing was done on a sample of peripheral blood. These receptors all come from a woman aged 50 to 60 with acute or convalescent COVID-19.

This sequence joins TRBV5-1 and TRBJ2-1; TRBD1 is a possible D gene (6 bases). With 4 bases removed from V and 6 bases from J, the gap between germline ends came to 17 bases. Germline values: CDR1 SGHRS, CDR2 YFSETQ. CDR3 length: 15 residues. This CDR3 is CASSNRDGWANEQFF. CDR3 nucleotide sequence: TGCGCCAGCAGCAACAGGGATGGTTGGGCCAATGAGCAGTTCTTC.

V gene TRBV5-4 combines with J gene TRBJ1-6; D not certain. The V and J ends lost 4 bases and 0 bases respectively, with 8 bases between them. Germline values: CDR1 SGHNT, CDR2 YYREEE (reference sequence). The CDR3 has 15 residues. DNA of the CDR3: TGTGCCAGCAGCCCAGAAAGCTCCTATAATTCACCCCTCCACTTT. Its translation: CASSPESSYNSPLHF.

The J gene is TRBJ1-1, the V gene TRBV5-5; no firm D call. CDR1 and CDR2 from the germline V gene are SGHKS and YYEKEE (reference sequence). Trimming took off 4 bases at V and 5 bases at J, with 18 bases between the two ends. This CDR3 comprises 15 residues. CDR3 region: CASSQAQPRETEAFF. The CDR3 nucleotides are TGTGCCAGCAGCCAAGCCCAACCCCGGGAGACTGAAGCTTTCTTT.

The DNA for the CDR3 is TGTGCCAGTAGTCCGGGAGGGGGGGCTTCTGGCACAGATACGCAGTATTTT. Amino acid sequence: CASSPGGGASGTDTQYF. V is TRBV19 and J is TRBJ2-3; 8 bases are a match to TRBD2. V was clipped by 5 bases and J by 1 base; unmatched bases: 11. The germline gives CDR1 LNHDA, CDR2 SQIVND (reference sequence). The CDR3 totals 17 residues.

The V call is TRBV6-5, the J call TRBJ1-1; perhaps TRBD1 as D (5 bases). Germline CDR1 is MNHEY and CDR2 is SVGAGI. The CDR3 runs 14 residues. Trimming left V 7 bases short and J 5 bases short, with 17 bases between. Written as DNA, the CDR3 is TGTGCCAGCACTAGGGAAGGGGTGCGGACTGAAGCTTTCTTT. Protein: CASTREGVRTEAFF.